This T cell receptor beta chain was documented in a study of post-analysis software for immune sequencing data. Findings and caveats of the study: Four or five TRBV segments, TRBV5-6, TRBV5-1 and TRBV20-1 among them, were found more frequent in patients than controls.

Every TCR beta cDNA library bore unique molecular identifiers. TCRdb fed the PCR reads into MiXCR, producing one record per CDR3 protein. Among about half a million distinct CDR3 sequences listed, approximately 45% were seen once. Notes on this clonotype: As yet, its antigen is unknown.

Germline V gene data show CDR1 as SNHLY and CDR2 as FYNNEI. The CDR3 contains 14 residues. Trimming removed 4 bases from V and 0 bases from J, with 8 bases in between. The chain joins TRBV2 to TRBJ2-3; D gene uncertain. Input material: blood. This TCR was recovered from a girl aged 5-17 years with multiple sclerosis. CDR3 DNA: TGTGCCAGCAGTGTACGACCTAGCACAGATACGCAGTATTTT. This gives the protein CASSVRPSTDTQYF.